The 23 T cell receptor beta chains presented below share a single source sample, sequenced in a study of T cells in Graves' hyperthyroidism and ophthalmopathy. TCR beta CDR3 region amplification was performed from RNA transcripts. During a first-round RT-PCR of the TCR CDR3, the HTBI primer set was used. TCRdb ran MiXCR on the multiplex PCR reads and lists one entry per CDR3 protein. The sample holds about 480,000 distinct CDR3 sequences, less than 25% seen once. Material for sequencing was blood. The receptors were gathered from a woman between 70 and 85 years old with Graves' ophthalmopathy.

In this sample, this clonotype turned up a few times. The genes are TRBV2 and TRBJ2-1; 11 bases are a match to TRBD2. The CDR3 loop spans 15 amino acids. From germline, CDR1 is SNHLY and CDR2 FYNNEI. V lost 2 bases, J lost 7 bases, and 4 bases stayed unmatched. CDR3 loop: CASSELTSGINEQFF. The CDR3 DNA follows: TGTGCCAGCAGTGAATTGACTAGCGGGATTAATGAGCAGTTCTTC.

This rearrangement joins TRBV7-9 to TRBJ2-3, with D perhaps TRBD2 (5 bases). The germline CDR1 and CDR2 sequences are SEHNR and FQNEAQ (reference sequence). There are 14 residues in the CDR3. The ends were cut back, 3 bases at V and 4 bases at J, with 11 bases in the middle. The CDR3 here is CASSLPWGADTQYF. For the CDR3, the DNA is TGTGCCAGCAGCTTGCCCTGGGGAGCAGATACGCAGTATTTT.

The chain employs TRBV4-2 and TRBJ2-7, with 9 nucleotides matching TRBD2. CDR1 LGHNA and CDR2 YNFKEQ come from the germline V gene. V dropped 2 bases and J dropped 1; count of bases not matched to a gene: 3. The CDR3 runs 15 residues. CDR3 sequence: CASSQISGRSYEQYF. DNA for the CDR3: TGTGCCAGCAGCCAAATTAGCGGGAGATCCTACGAGCAGTACTTC.

This chain joins TRBV28 and TRBJ1-5; D is ambiguous. V lost 8 bases to trimming and J lost 5 bases, with 22 bases between them. Germline values: CDR1 MDHEN, CDR2 SYDVKM. The CDR3 consists of 16 residues. The CDR3 DNA is TGTGCCAGCGCCCCCCAGTATGCCGGAATTTATCAGCCCCAGCATTTT. Translated: CASAPQYAGIYQPQHF.

V gene TRBV9 combines with J gene TRBJ1-2; 11 bases map to TRBD1. V was clipped by 0 bases and J by 4 bases; unmatched bases: 2. Germline assignment: CDR1 SGDLS and CDR2 YYNGEE. This CDR3 is 15 amino acids long. CDR3 residues: CASSVGTGGSYGYTF. CDR3 DNA sequence: TGTGCCAGCAGCGTAGGGACAGGGGGCAGCTATGGCTACACCTTC.

V usage is TRBV10-1 and J usage is TRBJ2-7, with TRBD1 matching 9 bases. The germline gives CDR1 WNHNN, CDR2 SYGVQD (reference sequence). The CDR3 extends over 14 amino acids. V shed 4 bases and J 12 bases; nucleotides not matched to a gene: 13. The CDR3 loop reads CASSALRDREPRYF. In nucleotides, the CDR3 is TGCGCCAGCAGTGCTCTCCGGGACAGGGAGCCGCGGTACTTC.

The chain combines TRBV30 with TRBJ2-4; tentatively, D is TRBD2 (6 bases). Germline loops: CDR1 GTSNPN, CDR2 SVGIG (reference sequence). The CDR3 runs to 14 residues. Trimming cost V 5 bases and J 1 base, with 12 bases left between them. The CDR3 reads CAWGGYEAKNIQYF. The CDR3 region has the DNA TGTGCCTGGGGAGGGTATGAGGCCAAAAACATTCAGTACTTC.

The gene calls are TRBV30 and TRBJ2-7, with D perhaps matching TRBD1 or TRBD2 (5 bases each). The germline gives CDR1 GTSNPN, CDR2 SVGIG (reference sequence). The ends were cut back, 5 bases at V and 9 bases at J, with 20 bases in the middle. The length of the CDR3 is 13 residues. CDR3 sequence: CAWETGAGWVQYF. The CDR3 bases are TGTGCCTGGGAAACTGGGGCGGGTTGGGTGCAGTACTTC.

This clonotype was recorded many times. The J gene is TRBJ1-1, the V gene TRBV12-3 or TRBV12-4, with 8 bases identical to TRBD1. The junction had 3 bases not matched to a gene; V was cut back by 5 bases and J by 4 bases. The CDR3 consists of 13 residues. The CDR3 region has the DNA TGTGCCAGCAGTCGCGGACAGGGCACTGAAGCTTTCTTT. Its protein product is CASSRGQGTEAFF.

The chain employs TRBV9 and TRBJ2-7; TRBD2 matches at 10 bases. CDR1 is SGDLS and CDR2 is YYNGEE in the germline V gene. The length of the CDR3 is 16 residues. Losses at the gene ends were 0 bases for V and 2 bases for J; bases not matched to a gene: 5. The CDR3 here is CASSVGTSGIPYEQYF. As DNA, the CDR3 is TGTGCCAGCAGCGTAGGTACTAGCGGGATTCCCTACGAGCAGTACTTC.

This chain links TRBV30 with TRBJ2-3; D is undetermined. The CDR3 covers 11 residues. Trimming stripped 1 base from V and 5 bases from J, with 4 bases between. Germline V gene lookup returns CDR1 GTSNPN and CDR2 SVGIG (reference sequence). The CDR3 DNA follows: TGTGCCTGGAGTGGTCAAGATACGCAGTATTTT. Translation gives CAWSGQDTQYF.

This clonotype was counted many times. The chain joins TRBV29-1 to TRBJ2-3; 9 bases are shared with TRBD1. The CDR3 is 13 amino acids. With 6 bases clipped from V and 3 bases from J, the junction kept 4 bases outside the gene matches. Germline lookup yields CDR1 SQVTM and CDR2 ANQGSEA. As DNA, the CDR3 is TGCAGCGTCGGACAGGGGATGACAGATACGCAGTATTTT. It specifies CSVGQGMTDTQYF.

This clonotype was recorded at least ten times. The chain employs TRBV6-1 and TRBJ2-1; the match to TRBD2 covers 13 bases. Germline V gene sequence: CDR1 MNHNS, CDR2 SASEGT. Losses at the gene ends were 3 bases for V and 0 bases for J; bases not matched to a gene: 5. The CDR3 has 18 residues. The DNA for the CDR3 is TGTGCCAGCAGTGACCGACTAGCGGGGGGTAGCTCCTACAATGAGCAGTTCTTC. Translation gives CASSDRLAGGSSYNEQFF.

The gene calls are TRBV5-4 and TRBJ2-4; 15 nucleotides line up with TRBD2. The V and J ends lost 3 bases and 5 bases, in that order; junction bases with no gene match: 9. In germline, CDR1 is SGHNT, CDR2 YYREEE (reference sequence). CDR3 length: 18 amino acids. In DNA form, the CDR3 reads TGTGCCAGCAGCTGGGGACTAGCGGGAGGATTGAGCGAAAACATTCAGTACTTC. It translates to CASSWGLAGGLSENIQYF.

The chain couples TRBV3-1 to TRBJ2-5; D could derive from TRBD1 or TRBD2 (6 bases each). The length of the CDR3 is 15 residues. Germline V CDR1 and CDR2: LGHDT, YNNKEL (reference sequence). V shed 7 bases and J shed 2 bases, with 17 bases lying between them. DNA for the CDR3: TGTGCCAGCAACCTCCCCGGGGGCGGGCAAGAGACCCAGTACTTC. It codes for CASNLPGGGQETQYF.

On this clonotype: A much larger clone differs from this one at a single base, so this may be a read error. CDR3 protein: CASSYTRGGNEQFF. CDR3 bases: TGTGCCAGCAGTTACACAAGGGGCGGCAATGAGCAGTTCTTC. V and J are TRBV11-2 and TRBJ2-1; D is possibly TRBD1 (5 bases). V was pared by 6 bases and J by 6 bases, with 15 bases between. CDR1 is SGHAT and CDR2 is FQNNGV in the germline V gene. The CDR3 length is 14 residues. Filled out from reference TRBV11-2 and TRBJ2-1, the complete variable domain reads EAGVAQSPRYKIIEKRQSVAFWCNPISGHATLYWYQQILGQGPKLLIQFQNNGVVDDSQLPKDRFSAERLKGVDSTLKIQPAKLEDSAVYLCASSYTRGGNEQFFGPGTRLTVL.

V gene TRBV3-1 combines with J gene TRBJ1-1; D uncertain. The CDR3 has 14 amino acids. Germline CDR1 LGHDT, CDR2 YNNKEL (reference sequence). The V and J ends lost 0 bases and 4 bases respectively, with 9 bases between them. The CDR3 region is CASSQEPAITEAFF. Here the CDR3 DNA reads TGTGCCAGCAGCCAAGAGCCGGCCATCACTGAAGCTTTCTTT.

V gene TRBV12-3 or TRBV12-4 combines with J gene TRBJ1-1; no clear D. The CDR3 is 15 amino acids. Trimming removed 4 bases at V and 0 bases at J, with 12 bases between. CDR3 sequence reads: CASSSTVNMNTEAFF. CDR3 sequence (DNA): TGTGCCAGCAGTTCTACCGTTAATATGAACACTGAAGCTTTCTTT.

This clonotype was counted between two and nine times. V and J are TRBV7-3 and TRBJ2-2; 10 nucleotides agree with TRBD2. V was clipped by 5 bases and J by 2 bases; unmatched bases: 5. The CDR3 runs 16 residues. Germline values: CDR1 SGHTA, CDR2 FQGTGA. As DNA, the CDR3 is TGTGCCAGCAGCCCAACTAGCGGGATAAACACCGGGGAGCTGTTTTTT. It specifies CASSPTSGINTGELFF.

This clonotype was recorded many times. This chain connects TRBV7-2 to TRBJ1-5; no clear D. Germline CDR1 SGHTA, CDR2 FQGNSA. V shed 5 bases and J shed 0 bases, with 17 bases lying between them. The CDR3 is made up of 17 amino acids. The DNA of the CDR3 is TGTGCCAGCAGCCTGAGACGGATCTTGGATAGCAATCAGCCCCAGCATTTT. It yields the protein CASSLRRILDSNQPQHF.

The chain couples TRBV19 to TRBJ2-2; 7 bases fit TRBD2. Per germline, CDR1 LNHDA and CDR2 SQIVND (reference sequence). The CDR3 is 14 amino acids. V was clipped by 11 bases and J by 6 bases; unmatched bases: 12. CDR3 in amino acids: CAARRRGLSGELFF. CDR3 coding DNA: TGTGCCGCCAGGCGGCGGGGGTTATCCGGGGAGCTGTTTTTT.

This clonotype was picked up many times. The rearrangement uses TRBV20-1 and TRBJ1-1; D unresolved. V lost 6 bases and J lost 3, with 8 bases in between. This CDR3 is 11 amino acids long. CDR1 and CDR2 (germline): DFQATT, SNEGSKA (reference sequence). In DNA form, the CDR3 reads TGCAGTGCGGTGGCTTACACTGAAGCTTTCTTT. Translating gives CSAVAYTEAFF.

This clonotype was seen more than once but under ten times. The V and J genes are TRBV7-9 and TRBJ1-2; no clear D. Germline values: CDR1 SEHNR, CDR2 FQNEAQ (reference sequence). The CDR3 length is 14 residues. Trimming pared 5 bases from V and 2 bases from J, leaving 12 bases between. This chain's CDR3 is CASSLEGLNYGYTF. CDR3 DNA: TGTGCCAGCAGCCTAGAAGGACTAAACTATGGCTACACCTTC.